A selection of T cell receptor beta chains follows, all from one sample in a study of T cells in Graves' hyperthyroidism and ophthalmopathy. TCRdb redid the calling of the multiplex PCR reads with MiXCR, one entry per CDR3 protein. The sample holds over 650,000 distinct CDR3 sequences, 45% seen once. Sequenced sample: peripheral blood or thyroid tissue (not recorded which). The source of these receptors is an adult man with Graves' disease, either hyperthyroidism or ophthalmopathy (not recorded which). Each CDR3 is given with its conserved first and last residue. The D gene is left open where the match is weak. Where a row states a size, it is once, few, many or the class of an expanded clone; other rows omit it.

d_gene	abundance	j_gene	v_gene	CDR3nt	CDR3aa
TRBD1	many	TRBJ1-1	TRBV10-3	TGTGCCATCAGCGATACAGGGGGCGCCGGGGAAGCTTTCTTT	CAISDTGGAGEAFF
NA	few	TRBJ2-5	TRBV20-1	TGCAGTGCTAGAGCCGGGCTCCAAGAGACCCAGTACTTC	CSARAGLQETQYF
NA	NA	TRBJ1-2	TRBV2	TGTGCCAGCACTGACCCCAGGGTCGCCCACACCTTC	CASTDPRVAHTF
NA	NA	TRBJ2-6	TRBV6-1	TGTGCCAGCAGTTCCGGACGGTCTGGGGCCAACGTCCTGACTTTC	CASSSGRSGANVLTF
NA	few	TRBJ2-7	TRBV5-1	TGCGCCAGCAGCCAATTTTATCTCGTGAGATCCTACGAGCAGTACTTC	CASSQFYLVRSYEQYF
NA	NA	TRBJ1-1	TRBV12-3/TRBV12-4	TGTGCCAGCAGTTTAGCGAGAGGAGCCAGAGAAGCTTTCTTT	CASSLARGAREAFF
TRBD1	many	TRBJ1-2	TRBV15	TGTGCCACCGACGGAGCAGGGGGCTATGGCTACACCTTC	CATDGAGGYGYTF
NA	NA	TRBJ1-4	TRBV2	TGTGCCAGCAGTGTTTCGGGGATGTGGGAAAAACTGTTTTTT	CASSVSGMWEKLFF
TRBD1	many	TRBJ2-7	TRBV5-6	TGTGCCAGCAGCACGGGACAGGGACCCTACGAGCAGTACTTC	CASSTGQGPYEQYF
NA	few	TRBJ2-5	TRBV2	TGTGCCAGCAGAATGGGGGCGCGGGAGACCCAGTACTTC	CASRMGARETQYF
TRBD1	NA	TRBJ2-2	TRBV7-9	TGTGCCAGCAGCTTGGCCGGCCAGGGGGCAACCGGGGAGCTGTTTTTT	CASSLAGQGATGELFF
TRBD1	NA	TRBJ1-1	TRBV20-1	TGCAGTGCTCCCGAACAGGGGACCCCGACCCTCGGCACTGAAGCTTTCTTT	CSAPEQGTPTLGTEAFF
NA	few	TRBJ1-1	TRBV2	TGTGCCAGGTCGACAGCCCAGAACACTGAAGCTTTCTTT	CARSTAQNTEAFF
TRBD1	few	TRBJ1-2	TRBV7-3	TGTGCCAGCAGCCAAGGGGACAGGGCACACTATGGCTACACCTTC	CASSQGDRAHYGYTF
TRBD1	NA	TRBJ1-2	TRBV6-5	TGTGCCAGCAGTACGCCGACAGGGGTCGTGGGTAACTATGGCTACACCTTC	CASSTPTGVVGNYGYTF
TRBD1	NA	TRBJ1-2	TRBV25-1	TGTGCCAGCAGCATGGACAGGGGAGACGATGGCTACACCTTC	CASSMDRGDDGYTF
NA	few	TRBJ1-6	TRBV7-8	TGTGCCAGCAGTGCGGCGCCGAATTCACCCCTCCACTTT	CASSAAPNSPLHF
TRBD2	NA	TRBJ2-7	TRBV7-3	TGCGCCAGCAGCCAAGAGTTGGAAAAGACTAGCGGGAGCTCCTACGAGCAGTACTTC	CASSQELEKTSGSSYEQYF
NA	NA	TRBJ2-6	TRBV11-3	TGTGCCAGCAGCTCGTCTTCGGCCAACGTCCTGACTTTC	CASSSSSANVLTF
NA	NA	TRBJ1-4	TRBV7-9	TGTGCCAGCAGCGGCCGTACGGGGCCGATCGAAAAACTGTTTTTT	CASSGRTGPIEKLFF
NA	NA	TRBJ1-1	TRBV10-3	TGTGCCATCAGGGACAACGATGAAGCTTTCTTT	CAIRDNDEAFF
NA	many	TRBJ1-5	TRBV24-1	TGTGCCACCAGTGAGACAGGCAGCAATCAGCCCCAGCATTTT	CATSETGSNQPQHF
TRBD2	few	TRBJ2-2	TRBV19	TGTGCCAGTACTCTAGCGGCAACCAAACTCACCGGGGAGCTGTTTTTT	CASTLAATKLTGELFF
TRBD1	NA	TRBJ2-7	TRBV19	TGTGCCAGTAGTAAGGGACAGGGAAGCTCCTACGAGCAGTACTTC	CASSKGQGSSYEQYF
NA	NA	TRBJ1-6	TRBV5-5	TGTGCCAGCAGCTTGTTGGCAGGGGTTTATAATTCACCCCTCCCCTTT	CASSLLAGVYNSPLPF
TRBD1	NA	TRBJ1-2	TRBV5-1	TGCGCCAGCAGCTCGGACAGGCAGCTTGGCTACACCTTC	CASSSDRQLGYTF
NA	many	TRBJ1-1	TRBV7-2	TGTGCCCTCGGAGGGGGGATGAACACTGAAGCTTTCTTT	CALGGGMNTEAFF
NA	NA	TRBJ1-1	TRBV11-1	TGTGCCAGCAGCTTAGCGGCAGGGATCGCCACTGAAGCTTTCTTT	CASSLAAGIATEAFF
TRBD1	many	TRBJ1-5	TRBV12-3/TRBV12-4	TGTGCCAGCAGTGTCACAGGGGAATCTCAGCCCCAGCATTTT	CASSVTGESQPQHF
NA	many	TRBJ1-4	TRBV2	TGTGCCAGCAGTGACGGCAGGTATAATGAAAAACTGTTTTTT	CASSDGRYNEKLFF
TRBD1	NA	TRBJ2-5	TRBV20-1	TGCAGTGCGAGACAGGGCCCAAAAGAGACCCAGTACTTC	CSARQGPKETQYF
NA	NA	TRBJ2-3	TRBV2	TGTGCCAGCACTCCAGGGACTAGCACAGATACGCAGTATTTT	CASTPGTSTDTQYF
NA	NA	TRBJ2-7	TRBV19	TGTGCCAGTAGTACAAAACGGGGAGCCTACGAGCAGTACTTC	CASSTKRGAYEQYF
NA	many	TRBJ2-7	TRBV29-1	TGCAGCGTTTGGATCGCGGGTTTTTTCAACGAGCAGTACTTC	CSVWIAGFFNEQYF
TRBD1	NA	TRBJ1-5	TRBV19	TGTGCCAGTAGTATAGGCAGGGGGCGAAGTCAGCCCCAGCATTTT	CASSIGRGRSQPQHF
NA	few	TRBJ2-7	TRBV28	TGTGCCAGCAGTTCCCCCGATCCCTACGAGCAGTACTTC	CASSSPDPYEQYF
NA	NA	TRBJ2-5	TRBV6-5	TGTGCCAGCAGTGGCCCCGGGTGGGGGACCCAGTACTTC	CASSGPGWGTQYF
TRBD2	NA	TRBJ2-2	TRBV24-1	TGTGCCACCAGTGATTTGCAGGGACTAGCGGCAACCGGGGAGCTGTTTTTT	CATSDLQGLAATGELFF
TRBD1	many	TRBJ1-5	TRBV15	TGTGCCACCAGCAGACGACAGGGTGAACAGCCCCAGCATTTT	CATSRRQGEQPQHF
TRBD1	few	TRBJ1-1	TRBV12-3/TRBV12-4	TGTGCCAGCAGCTTGGGACAGGGACGGGGGACTGAAGCTTTCTTT	CASSLGQGRGTEAFF
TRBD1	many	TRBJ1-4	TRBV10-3	TGTGCCATCCGAGAGGGGGCGCGTGAAAAACTGTTTTTT	CAIREGAREKLFF